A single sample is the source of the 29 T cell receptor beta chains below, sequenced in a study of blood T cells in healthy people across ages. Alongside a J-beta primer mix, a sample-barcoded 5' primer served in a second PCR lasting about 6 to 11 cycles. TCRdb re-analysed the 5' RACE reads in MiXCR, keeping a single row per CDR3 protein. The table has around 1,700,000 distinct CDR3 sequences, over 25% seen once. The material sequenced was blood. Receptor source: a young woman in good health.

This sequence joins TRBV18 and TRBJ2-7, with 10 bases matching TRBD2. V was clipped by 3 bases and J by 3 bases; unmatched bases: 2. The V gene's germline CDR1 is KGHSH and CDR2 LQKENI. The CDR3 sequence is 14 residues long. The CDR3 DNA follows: TGTGCCAGCTCACCGGGACTAGCGATCTACGAGCAGTACTTC. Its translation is CASSPGLAIYEQYF.

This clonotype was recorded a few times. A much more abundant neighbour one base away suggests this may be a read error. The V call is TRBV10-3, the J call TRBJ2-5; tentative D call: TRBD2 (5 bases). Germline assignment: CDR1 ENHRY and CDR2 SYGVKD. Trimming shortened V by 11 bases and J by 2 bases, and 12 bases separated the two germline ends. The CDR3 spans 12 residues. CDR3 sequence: CAVRTSQETQYF. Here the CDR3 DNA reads TGTGCCGTCCGTACTAGTCAAGAGACCCAGTACTTC.

CDR3 nucleotide sequence: TGTGCCAGCAGCTTAGAACTCTTTCATGAGCAGTTCTTC. This gives the protein CASSLELFHEQFF. The rearrangement joins TRBV7-2 to TRBJ2-1; no clear D gene. V gave up 1 base and J gave up 8 bases, with 9 bases separating them. Looked up from germline, CDR1 is SGHTA and CDR2 is FQGNSA. The CDR3 has 13 residues.

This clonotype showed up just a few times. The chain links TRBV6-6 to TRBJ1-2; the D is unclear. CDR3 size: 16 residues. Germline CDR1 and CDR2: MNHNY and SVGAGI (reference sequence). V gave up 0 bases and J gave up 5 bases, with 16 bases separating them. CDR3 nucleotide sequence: TGTGCCAGCAGTTACTCGACGGGCGCGGCGGGGTATGGCTACACCTTC. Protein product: CASSYSTGAAGYGYTF.

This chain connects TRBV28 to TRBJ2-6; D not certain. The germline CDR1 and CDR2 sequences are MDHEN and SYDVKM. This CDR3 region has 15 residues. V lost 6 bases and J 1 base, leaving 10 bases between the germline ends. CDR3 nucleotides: TGTGCCAGCAGGGCCCCGGCGTCTGGGGCCAACGTCCTGACTTTC. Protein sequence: CASRAPASGANVLTF. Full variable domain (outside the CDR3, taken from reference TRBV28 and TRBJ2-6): DVKVTQSSRYLVKRTGEKVFLECVQDMDHENMFWYRQDPGLGLRLIYFSYDVKMKEKGDIPEGYSVSREKKERFSLILESASTNQTSMYLCASRAPASGANVLTFGAGSRLTVL.

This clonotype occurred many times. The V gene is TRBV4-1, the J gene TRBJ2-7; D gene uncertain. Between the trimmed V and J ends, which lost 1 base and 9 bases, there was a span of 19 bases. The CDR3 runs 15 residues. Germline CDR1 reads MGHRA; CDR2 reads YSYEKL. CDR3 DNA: TGCGCCAGCAGCCAAGCTGCAGTGGTTCCTACGAGGCAGTACTTC. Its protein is CASSQAAVVPTRQYF.

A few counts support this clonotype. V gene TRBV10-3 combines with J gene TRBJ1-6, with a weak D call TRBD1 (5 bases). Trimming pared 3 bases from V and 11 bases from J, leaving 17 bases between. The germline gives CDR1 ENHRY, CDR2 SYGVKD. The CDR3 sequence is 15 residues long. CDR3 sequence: CAISDRGTTKPPLHF. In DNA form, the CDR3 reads TGTGCCATCAGTGATCGAGGGACGACAAAGCCACCCCTCCACTTT.

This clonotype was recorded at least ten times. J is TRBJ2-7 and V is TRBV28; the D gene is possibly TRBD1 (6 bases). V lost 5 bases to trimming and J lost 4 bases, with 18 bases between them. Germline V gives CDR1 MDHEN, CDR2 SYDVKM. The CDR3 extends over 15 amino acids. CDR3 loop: CASSAGQILKYEQYF. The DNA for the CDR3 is TGTGCCAGCAGTGCTGGACAGATCTTAAAATACGAGCAGTACTTC.

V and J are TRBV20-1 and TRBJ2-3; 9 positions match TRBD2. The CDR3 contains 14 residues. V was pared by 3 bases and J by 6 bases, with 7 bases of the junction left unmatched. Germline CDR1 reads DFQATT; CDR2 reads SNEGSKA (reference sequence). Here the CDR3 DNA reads TGCAGTGCTAGTTCCAGCGGGAGGAAGGATACGCAGTATTTT. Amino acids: CSASSSGRKDTQYF.

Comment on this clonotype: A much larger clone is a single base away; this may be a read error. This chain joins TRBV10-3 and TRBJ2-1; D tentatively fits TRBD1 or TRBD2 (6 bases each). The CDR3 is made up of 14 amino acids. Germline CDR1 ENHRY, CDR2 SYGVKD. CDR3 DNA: TGTGCCATCAGGGAGTCGGGGGCTGGGAATGAGCAGTTCTTC. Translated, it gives CAIRESGAGNEQFF.

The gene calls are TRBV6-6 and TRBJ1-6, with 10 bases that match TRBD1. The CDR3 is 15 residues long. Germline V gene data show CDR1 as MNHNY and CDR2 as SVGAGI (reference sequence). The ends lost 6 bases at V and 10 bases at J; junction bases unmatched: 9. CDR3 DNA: TGTGCCAGCAGCCTAAAGACAGGGGGCTCCTCACCCCTCCACTTT. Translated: CASSLKTGGSSPLHF.

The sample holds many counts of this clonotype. The CDR3: CASSFISTDTQYF. As DNA, the CDR3 is TGTGCCAGCAGTTTTATTTCCACAGATACGCAGTATTTT. The genes are TRBV12-3 or TRBV12-4 and TRBJ2-3, with D uncertain. V was cut by 3 bases and J by 2 bases, with 6 bases left in between. This CDR3 has 13 residues.

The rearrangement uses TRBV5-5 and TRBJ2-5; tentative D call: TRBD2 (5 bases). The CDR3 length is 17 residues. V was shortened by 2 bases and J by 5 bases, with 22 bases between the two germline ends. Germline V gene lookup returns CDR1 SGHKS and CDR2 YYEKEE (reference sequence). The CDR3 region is CASSLLSQRGFVETQYF. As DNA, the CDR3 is TGTGCCAGCAGCTTATTGTCACAAAGAGGGTTCGTGGAGACCCAGTACTTC.

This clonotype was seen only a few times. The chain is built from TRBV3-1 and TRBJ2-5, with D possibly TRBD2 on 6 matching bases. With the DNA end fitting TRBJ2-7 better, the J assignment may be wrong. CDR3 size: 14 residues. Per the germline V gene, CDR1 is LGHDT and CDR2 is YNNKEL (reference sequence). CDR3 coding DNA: TGTGCCAGCAGCCAAGGGATAGCGGCCTACGAGCAGTACTTC. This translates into CASSQGIAAYEQYF.

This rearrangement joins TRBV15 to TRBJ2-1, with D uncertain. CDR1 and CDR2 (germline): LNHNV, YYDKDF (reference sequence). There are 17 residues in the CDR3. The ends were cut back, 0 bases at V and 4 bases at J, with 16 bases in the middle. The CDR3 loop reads CATSRESRFPRYNEQFF. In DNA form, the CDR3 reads TGTGCCACCAGCAGAGAATCCAGGTTTCCTCGGTACAATGAGCAGTTCTTC. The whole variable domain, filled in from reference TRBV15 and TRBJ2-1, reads DAMVIQNPRYQVTQFGKPVTLSCSQTLNHNVMYWYQQKSSQAPKLLFHYYDKDFNNEADTPDNFQSRRPNTSFCFLDIRSPGLGDTAMYLCATSRESRFPRYNEQFFGPGTRLTVL.

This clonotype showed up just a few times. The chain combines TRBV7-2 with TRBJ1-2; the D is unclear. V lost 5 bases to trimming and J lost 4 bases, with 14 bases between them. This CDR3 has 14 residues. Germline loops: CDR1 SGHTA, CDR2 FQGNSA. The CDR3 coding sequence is TGTGCCAGCAGCGGACCCTTAACCCTCTATGGCTACACCTTC. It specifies CASSGPLTLYGYTF.

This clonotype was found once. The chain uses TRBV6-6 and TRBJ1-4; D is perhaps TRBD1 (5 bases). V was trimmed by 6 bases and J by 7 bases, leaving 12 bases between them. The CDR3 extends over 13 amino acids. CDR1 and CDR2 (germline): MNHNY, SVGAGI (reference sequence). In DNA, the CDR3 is TGTGCCAGCAGCCGGGACGCAATTGAAAAACTGTTTTTT. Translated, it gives CASSRDAIEKLFF.

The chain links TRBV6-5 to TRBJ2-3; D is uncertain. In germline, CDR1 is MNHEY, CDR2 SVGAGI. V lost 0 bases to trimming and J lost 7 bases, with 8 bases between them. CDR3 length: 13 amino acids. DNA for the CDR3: TGTGCCAGCAGTTACTCGTCCTTGAATACGCAGTATTTT. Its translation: CASSYSSLNTQYF.

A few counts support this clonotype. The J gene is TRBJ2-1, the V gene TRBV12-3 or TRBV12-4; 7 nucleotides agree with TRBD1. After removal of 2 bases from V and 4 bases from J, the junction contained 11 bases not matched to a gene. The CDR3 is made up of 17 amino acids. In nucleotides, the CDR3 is TGTGCCAGCAGTTTAAAGGTAGGGGGCAGGTTGTACAATGAGCAGTTCTTC. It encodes CASSLKVGGRLYNEQFF.

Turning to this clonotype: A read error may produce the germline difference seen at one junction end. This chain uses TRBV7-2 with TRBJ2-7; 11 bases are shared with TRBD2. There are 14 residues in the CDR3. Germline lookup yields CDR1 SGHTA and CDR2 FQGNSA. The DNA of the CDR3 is TGTGCCAGCAGCGGGACTAGCGGATCCTACGGGCAGTACTTC. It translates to CASSGTSGSYGQYF.

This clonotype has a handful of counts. The CDR3 sequence is CASSPGGEGEQFF. CDR3 nucleotides: TGTGCCAGCTCACCTGGGGGGGAAGGTGAGCAGTTCTTC. This chain links TRBV18 with TRBJ2-1, with 7 positions matching TRBD2. V lost 3 bases to trimming and J lost 9 bases; unmatched junction nucleotides: 5. CDR1 and CDR2 (germline): KGHSH, LQKENI. CDR3 length: 13 amino acids.

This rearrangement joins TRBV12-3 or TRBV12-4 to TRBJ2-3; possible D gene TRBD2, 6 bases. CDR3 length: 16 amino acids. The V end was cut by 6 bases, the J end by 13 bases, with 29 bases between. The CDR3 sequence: CASSPGRGKSTDMEYF. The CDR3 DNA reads TGTGCCAGCAGCCCAGGACGGGGGAAGAGCACAGATATGGAGTATTTT.

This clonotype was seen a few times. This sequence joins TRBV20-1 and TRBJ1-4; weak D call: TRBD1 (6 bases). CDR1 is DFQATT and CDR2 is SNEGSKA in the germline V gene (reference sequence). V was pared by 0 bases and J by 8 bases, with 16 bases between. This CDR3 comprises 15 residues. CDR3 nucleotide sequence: TGCAGTGCTAGAGATCTGTCGGGGGCGGGCGAAAAACTGTTTTTT. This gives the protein CSARDLSGAGEKLFF.

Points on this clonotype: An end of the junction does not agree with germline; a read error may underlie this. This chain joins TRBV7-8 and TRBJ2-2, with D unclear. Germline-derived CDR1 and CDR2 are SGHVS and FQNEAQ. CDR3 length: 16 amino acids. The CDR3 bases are TGTGCCAGCAGCTCCTTGGGCGTGCAGAACACCAGGGAGCTGTTTTTT. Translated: CASSSLGVQNTRELFF. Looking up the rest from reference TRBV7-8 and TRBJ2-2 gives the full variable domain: GAGVSQSPRYKVAKRGQDVALRCDPISGHVSLFWYQQALGQGPEFLTYFQNEAQLDKSGLPSDRFFAERPEGSVSTLKIQRTQQEDSAVYLCASSSLGVQNTRELFFGEGSRLTVL.

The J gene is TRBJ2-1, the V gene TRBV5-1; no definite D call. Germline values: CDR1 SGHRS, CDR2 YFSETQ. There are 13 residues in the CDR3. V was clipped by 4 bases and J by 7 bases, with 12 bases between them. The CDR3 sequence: CASSDGPLNEQFF. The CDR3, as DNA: TGCGCCAGCAGCGACGGACCTTTGAATGAGCAGTTCTTC.

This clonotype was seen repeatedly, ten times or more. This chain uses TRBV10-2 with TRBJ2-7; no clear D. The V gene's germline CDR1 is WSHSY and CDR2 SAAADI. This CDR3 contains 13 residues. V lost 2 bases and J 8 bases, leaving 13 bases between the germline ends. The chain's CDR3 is CASSEGRSGKQYF. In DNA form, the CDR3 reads TGCGCCAGCAGTGAGGGTCGCTCTGGGAAGCAGTACTTC.

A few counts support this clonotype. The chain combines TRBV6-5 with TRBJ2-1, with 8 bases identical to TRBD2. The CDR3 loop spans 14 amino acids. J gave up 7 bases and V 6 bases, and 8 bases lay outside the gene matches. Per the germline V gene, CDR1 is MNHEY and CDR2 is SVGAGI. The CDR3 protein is CASRPGTRRNEQFF. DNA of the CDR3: TGTGCCAGCAGGCCCGGGACTAGAAGGAATGAGCAGTTCTTC.

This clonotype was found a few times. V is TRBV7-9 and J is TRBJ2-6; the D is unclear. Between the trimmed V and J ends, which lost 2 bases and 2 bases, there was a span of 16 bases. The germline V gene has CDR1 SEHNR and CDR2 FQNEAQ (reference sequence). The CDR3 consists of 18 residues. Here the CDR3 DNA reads TGTGCCAGCAGCTTAAGGGCCGGCGGATTACCTGGGGCCAACGTCCTGACTTTC. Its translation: CASSLRAGGLPGANVLTF. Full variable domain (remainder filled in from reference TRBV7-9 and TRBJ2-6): DTGVSQNPRHKITKRGQNVTFRCDPISEHNRLYWYRQTLGQGPEFLTYFQNEAQLEKSRLLSDRFSAERPKGSFSTLEIQRTEQGDSAMYLCASSLRAGGLPGANVLTFGAGSRLTVL.

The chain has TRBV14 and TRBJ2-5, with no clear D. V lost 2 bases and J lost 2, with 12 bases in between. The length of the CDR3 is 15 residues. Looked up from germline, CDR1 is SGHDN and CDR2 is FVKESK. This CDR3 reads CASSQRRHLQETQYF. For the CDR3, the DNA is TGTGCCAGCAGCCAACGGCGGCACCTTCAAGAGACCCAGTACTTC.